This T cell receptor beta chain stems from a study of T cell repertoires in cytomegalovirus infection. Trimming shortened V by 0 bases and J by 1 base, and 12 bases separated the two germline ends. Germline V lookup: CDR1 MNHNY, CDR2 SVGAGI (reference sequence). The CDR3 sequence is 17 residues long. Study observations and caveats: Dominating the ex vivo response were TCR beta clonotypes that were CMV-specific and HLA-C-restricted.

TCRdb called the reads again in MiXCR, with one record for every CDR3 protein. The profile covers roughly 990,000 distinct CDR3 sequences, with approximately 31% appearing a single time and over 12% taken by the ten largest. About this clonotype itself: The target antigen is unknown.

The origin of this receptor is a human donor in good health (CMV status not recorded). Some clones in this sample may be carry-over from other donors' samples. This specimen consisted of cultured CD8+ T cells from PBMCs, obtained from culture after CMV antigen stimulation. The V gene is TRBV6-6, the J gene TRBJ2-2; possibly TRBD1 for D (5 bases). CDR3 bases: TGTGCCAGCAGTTACTCGGTGGGGCCTCAGAACACCGGGGAGCTGTTTTTT. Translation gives CASSYSVGPQNTGELFF.